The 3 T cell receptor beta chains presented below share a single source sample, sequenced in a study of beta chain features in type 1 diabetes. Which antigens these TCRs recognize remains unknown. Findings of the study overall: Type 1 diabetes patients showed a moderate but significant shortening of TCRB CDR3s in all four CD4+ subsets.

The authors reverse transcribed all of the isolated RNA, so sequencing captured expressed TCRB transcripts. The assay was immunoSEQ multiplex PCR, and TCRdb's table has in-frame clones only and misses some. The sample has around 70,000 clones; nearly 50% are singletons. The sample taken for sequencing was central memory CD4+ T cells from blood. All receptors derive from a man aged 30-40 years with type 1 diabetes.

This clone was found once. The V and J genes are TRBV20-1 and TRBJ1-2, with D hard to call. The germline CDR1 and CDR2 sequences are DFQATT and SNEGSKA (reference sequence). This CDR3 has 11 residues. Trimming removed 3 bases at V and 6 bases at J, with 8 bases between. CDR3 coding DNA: TGCAGTGCTAGGTCGGTTAATGGCTACACCTTC. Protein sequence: CSARSVNGYTF.

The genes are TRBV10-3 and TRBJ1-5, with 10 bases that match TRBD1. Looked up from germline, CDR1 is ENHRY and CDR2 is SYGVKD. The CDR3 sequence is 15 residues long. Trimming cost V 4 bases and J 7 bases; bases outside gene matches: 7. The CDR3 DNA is TGTGCCATCAGTGCGACAGGGGGCCAGCGGCAGCCCCAGCATTTT. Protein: CAISATGGQRQPQHF.

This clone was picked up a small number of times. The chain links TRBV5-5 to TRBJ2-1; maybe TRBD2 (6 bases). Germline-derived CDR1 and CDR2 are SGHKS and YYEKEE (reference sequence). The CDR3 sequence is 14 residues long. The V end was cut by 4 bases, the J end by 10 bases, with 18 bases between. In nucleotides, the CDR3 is TGTGCCAGCAGCACGGGACTCCCGGGACGGGAGCAGTTCTTC. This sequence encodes CASSTGLPGREQFF. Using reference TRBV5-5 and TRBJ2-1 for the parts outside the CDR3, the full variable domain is DAGVTQSPTHLIKTRGQQVTLRCSPISGHKSVSWYQQVLGQGPQFIFQYYEKEERGRGNFPDRFSARQFPNYSSELNVNALLLGDSALYLCASSTGLPGREQFFGPGTRLTVL.